This entry describes one TCR beta chain. Profiled with immunoSEQ multiplex PCR; TCRdb holds only in-frame clones, not every one. The sample lists around 620,000 clones; 80% to 90% were seen once. This entry comes from a study of blood T cell repertoires in COVID-19. As for the study in general: Sample material is recorded as cDNA or gDNA derived from T cells, B-cell-depleted T cells, or PBMCs.

Trimming took 4 bases from V and 8 from J, leaving 21 bases between them. The CDR3 loop spans 16 amino acids. Germline V gene data show CDR1 as SGHDN and CDR2 as FVKESK. This clonotype was obtained from a woman aged 18-35 years with acute or convalescent COVID-19. Sequencing used peripheral blood. The chain uses TRBV14 and TRBJ2-1; possibly TRBD1 for D (5 bases). In DNA form, the CDR3 reads TGTGCCAGCAGCCTCGAACCGTCTAAAGGGGTACATGAGCAGTTCTTC. As protein: CASSLEPSKGVHEQFF. The whole variable domain, filled in from reference TRBV14 and TRBJ2-1, reads EAGVTQFPSHSVIEKGQTVTLRCDPISGHDNLYWYRRVMGKEIKFLLHFVKESKQDESGMPNNRFLAERTGGTYSTLKVQPAELEDSGVYFCASSLEPSKGVHEQFFGPGTRLTVL.